This T cell receptor (beta chain) comes out of a study of CXCR3-negative and CXCR3-positive naive CD8 T cells (dated by TCRdb to between 2017 and 2020). For the wider study: In total, around 140 million TRB reads were obtained, corresponding to roughly 1.5 +/- 0.3 million reads per library. The diversity and physicochemical repertoire analyses included 11 donors pooled from two independent experiments. For the TRBV-TRBJ cluster analysis, the naive subsets came from 5 donors, while the memory cells came from 3 donors. Beyond this particular receptor, the publication reports: Because surface CD5, which is linked to self-reactivity in mice, was comparable between the naive subsets, TCR interaction strength was also inferred from the physicochemical properties of TRB CDR3s. Because CXCR3 expression was partially decreased after cryopreservation, freshly isolated PBMCs were used for most assays. Similar TRBV-TRBJ usage was shown by naive CXCR3-negative and CXCR3-positive cells from the same donor, whereas distinct patterns were shown by memory cells. Both naive subsets had comparably high repertoire diversity, while memory CD8+ T cells had much lower repertoire diversity.

A remark on this clonotype: No cognate antigen has been identified for it.

From the cysteine up to the phenylalanine, the CDR3 has a length of 14 residues. No DNA is given. Looking up the germline V gene yields CDR1 SGHDN and CDR2 FVKESK. Each CD8+ T cell subset was flow-sorted in triplicate, with 250,000 to 350,000 cells per subset placed directly into RLT lysis buffer. Using standard density gradient centrifugation, peripheral blood mononuclear cells were isolated from buffy coats. Total RNA was extracted from sorted cells using an RNeasy Mini Kit. The sequencer listed for this sample is NextSeq 550. The Human TCR Profiling Kit (MiLaboratory) was used to prepare UMI-labeled 5' RACE TRB cDNA libraries. The full amount of extracted RNA was used for cDNA synthesis, and the full amount of resulting cDNA was used for PCR amplification. The libraries were made side by side, with each library going through the same number of PCR cycles. The paper's data handling went like this. MIGEC and MiXCR extracted about 53,000 +/- 10,000 unique UMI-labeled TRB cDNA molecules per library, requiring at least two reads per UMI. An average of around 40,000 +/- 10,000 functional in-frame TRB CDR3 nucleotide clonotypes without stop codons was found per library. After each sample was downsampled to 5000 UMI-labeled TRB molecules, VDJtools was used to calculate diversity metrics such as normalized Shannon-Wiener and Chao1. Clonotype-size-weighted physicochemical properties of the central five CDR3 residues (interaction energy, strength, volume and Kidera factor 4) were computed in VDJtools. TCRdb reprocessed the reads and provides one entry for every CDR3 protein sequence; no DNA is given. The V and J calls come from TCRdb's annotation, not from the publication. The sample table holds tens of thousands of distinct CDR3 sequences. The ten largest account for roughly a quarter of the sample.

The receptor was isolated from a human donor in good health. Some clones in this sample may be carry-over from other donors' samples. The chain links TRBV14 with TRBJ2-3; TCRdb's assignment of TRBD1 cannot be checked, as there is no DNA. Specimen: memory CD8+ T cells from blood. Per the publication, the cell subset or site label means: conventional CD8+ memory T cells (TMEM), sorted as controls. The CDR3 region has the sequence CASSPGPVPDTQYF.